Listed here are 21 T cell receptor beta chains from one sample, sequenced in a study of beta chain features in type 1 diabetes. Expressed TCRB transcripts were sequenced, since all the RNA that had been isolated was reverse transcribed. Profiling relied on immunoSEQ multiplex PCR, and the TCRdb table lists in-frame clones only, not all of them. Of some 410,000 clones in the sample, about 14% were seen once. Input material: naive CD4+ T cells from blood. These receptors all come from a man younger than 45 in good health.

The chain combines TRBV9 with TRBJ2-3; weak D call: TRBD1 (5 bases). Germline-derived CDR1 and CDR2 are SGDLS and YYNGEE. The CDR3 runs 13 residues. Trimming cost V 7 bases and J 0 bases, with 9 bases left between them. CDR3 nucleotides: TGTGCCAGCGGGGCAGTTAGCACAGATACGCAGTATTTT. This gives the protein CASGAVSTDTQYF.

This chain uses TRBV2 with TRBJ1-2; D is possibly TRBD1 (5 bases). CDR3 length: 14 amino acids. Looked up from germline, CDR1 is SNHLY and CDR2 is FYNNEI. V gave up 1 base and J gave up 5 bases, with 11 bases separating them. As DNA, the CDR3 is TGTGCCAGCAGTGAAGTGGCAGGGAGGTATGGCTACACCTTC. Amino acid sequence: CASSEVAGRYGYTF.

V is TRBV20-1 and J is TRBJ2-3, with D unclear. V gave up 6 bases and J gave up 2 bases, with 6 bases separating them. CDR3 length: 11 amino acids. Germline lookup yields CDR1 DFQATT and CDR2 SNEGSKA (reference sequence). CDR3 residues: CSAGITDTQYF. The DNA of the CDR3 is TGCAGTGCGGGAATCACAGATACGCAGTATTTT.

This clone was counted between two and nine times. As DNA, the CDR3 is TGTGCCAGCAGAGTGCGCGAGGTGGATTCACCCCTCCACTTT. Encoded protein: CASRVREVDSPLHF. The rearrangement joins TRBV2 to TRBJ1-6, with D uncertain. This CDR3 is built from 14 residues. Germline CDR1 and CDR2: SNHLY and FYNNEI. V was pared by 6 bases and J by 8 bases, with 14 bases between.

This clone occurred a few times. The junction shows a germline mismatch at one end, possibly a read error. The rearrangement joins TRBV10-3 to TRBJ2-1, with D possibly called TRBD1 or TRBD2 (5 bases each). This CDR3 spans 12 amino acids. In germline, CDR1 is ENHRY, CDR2 SYGVKD. In nucleotides, the CDR3 is TGTGCCATGAGTGGGACCCACAATGAGCAGTTCTTC. It codes for CAMSGTHNEQFF.

V usage is TRBV14 and J usage is TRBJ1-2; D is possibly TRBD1 (6 bases). This CDR3 region has 14 residues. The ends were cut back, 0 bases at V and 2 bases at J, with 7 bases in the middle. Germline loops: CDR1 SGHDN, CDR2 FVKESK. The CDR3 DNA reads as TGTGCCAGCAGCCAAGATACAGGGAACTATGGCTACACCTTC. Translating it yields CASSQDTGNYGYTF. Variable domain in full (rest from reference TRBV14 and TRBJ1-2): EAGVTQFPSHSVIEKGQTVTLRCDPISGHDNLYWYRRVMGKEIKFLLHFVKESKQDESGMPNNRFLAERTGGTYSTLKVQPAELEDSGVYFCASSQDTGNYGYTFGSGTRLTVV.

DNA of the CDR3: TGTGCCAGCGCAACGGGGAACTACAATGAGCAGTTCTTC. Protein product: CASATGNYNEQFF. The chain combines TRBV7-2 with TRBJ2-1, with a possible D match to TRBD2 (5 bases). Germline V gives CDR1 SGHTA, CDR2 FQGNSA. The V gene lost 8 bases and the J gene lost 3 bases, with 11 bases spanning the gap. The CDR3 contains 13 residues.

This clone was counted many times. The chain has TRBV29-1 and TRBJ2-6; 11 bases agree with TRBD1. With V trimmed by 5 bases and J by 2 bases, 5 bases remained unmatched. The CDR3 is 16 amino acids. CDR1 is SQVTM and CDR2 is ANQGSEA in the germline V gene. The CDR3 protein is CSVSGQGAAGANVLTF. CDR3 coding DNA: TGCAGCGTTAGTGGACAGGGGGCCGCTGGGGCCAACGTCCTGACTTTC.

Turning to this clone: The sample carries other DNA sequences with the same CDR3. V gene TRBV18 combines with J gene TRBJ1-2, with TRBD1 matching 7 bases. This CDR3 contains 13 residues. Germline V gene lookup returns CDR1 KGHSH and CDR2 LQKENI. Germline trimming cut 6 bases from V and 2 bases from J; bases unmatched to any gene: 3. CDR3 DNA sequence: TGTGCCAGCTCCCAACAGGGGAACTATGGCTACACCTTC. It yields the protein CASSQQGNYGYTF.

This clone has a handful of counts. DNA for the CDR3: TGTGCCAGCACACTAGCGGGAGGGCTCAATGAGCAGTTCTTC. Its translation: CASTLAGGLNEQFF. J is TRBJ2-1 and V is TRBV27; TRBD2 agrees at 13 bases. The CDR3 loop spans 14 amino acids. V lost 7 bases and J lost 6; bases outside the gene matches: 3. Germline CDR1 MNHEY, CDR2 SMNVEV (reference sequence).

The chain couples TRBV9 to TRBJ1-2; 8 nucleotides match TRBD1. Germline V CDR1 and CDR2: SGDLS, YYNGEE. This CDR3 contains 13 residues. Losses at the gene ends were 4 bases for V and 7 bases for J; bases not matched to a gene: 6. In nucleotides, the CDR3 is TGTGCCAGCAGCCTGACAGGGGATCGTGGCTACACCTTC. It codes for CASSLTGDRGYTF. The variable domain in full, completed from reference TRBV9 and TRBJ1-2, reads DSGVTQTPKHLITATGQRVTLRCSPRSGDLSVYWYQQSLDQGLQFLIQYYNGEERAKGNILERFSAQQFPDLHSELNLSSLELGDSALYFCASSLTGDRGYTFGSGTRLTVV.

This clone was detected only a few times. The V and J genes are TRBV5-1 and TRBJ2-1, with D perhaps TRBD2 (5 bases). Trimming shortened V by 6 bases and J by 5 bases, and 9 bases separated the two germline ends. This CDR3 has 12 amino acids. Germline V gives CDR1 SGHRS, CDR2 YFSETQ. The CDR3 loop is CASMYGDNEQFF. The CDR3 DNA sequence: TGCGCCAGCATGTACGGGGACAATGAGCAGTTCTTC.

The J gene is TRBJ2-6, the V gene TRBV5-1, with D perhaps TRBD1 (6 bases). The CDR3 covers 14 residues. V was cut by 3 bases and J by 2 bases, with 6 bases left in between. Germline V CDR1 and CDR2: SGHRS, YFSETQ. For the CDR3, the DNA is TGCGCCAGCAGCTACAGGGCTGGGGCCAACGTCCTGACTTTC. Amino acid sequence: CASSYRAGANVLTF.

The chain has TRBV18 and TRBJ2-5; 12 positions agree with TRBD2. V was pared by 9 bases and J by 2 bases, with 4 bases of the junction left unmatched. This CDR3 has 14 amino acids. Germline loops: CDR1 KGHSH, CDR2 LQKENI. DNA of the CDR3: TGTGCCAGTCGGACTAGCGGGGCACAAGAGACCCAGTACTTC. Amino acid sequence: CASRTSGAQETQYF.

V and J are TRBV2 and TRBJ2-5; 9 bases align to TRBD2. The V gene end was trimmed by 2 bases and the J gene end by 4 bases; junction bases not matched to a gene: 5. Germline CDR1 reads SNHLY; CDR2 reads FYNNEI. The CDR3 contains 15 residues. The DNA of the CDR3 is TGTGCCAGCAGTGAACTCCTAGCGGGGCGAGAGACCCAGTACTTC. This gives the protein CASSELLAGRETQYF.

This clone was seen a few times. This chain joins TRBV7-9 and TRBJ2-5; no clear D. CDR1 is SEHNR, CDR2 FQNEAQ, per germline (reference sequence). CDR3 length: 12 amino acids. V was cut by 1 base and J by 10 bases, with 10 bases left in between. The CDR3 reads CASSLVNSVQYF. The DNA for the CDR3 is TGTGCCAGCAGCTTAGTAAACTCCGTCCAGTACTTC.

This chain uses TRBV29-1 with TRBJ1-2; D is possibly TRBD1 (5 bases). Trimming took off 7 bases at V and 8 bases at J, with 20 bases between the two ends. The CDR3 extends over 13 amino acids. Germline CDR1 reads SQVTM; CDR2 reads ANQGSEA. The DNA for the CDR3 is TGCAGCGGCCCCCCTGGGGGGGACCACGGCTACACCTTC. Translating it yields CSGPPGGDHGYTF. Based on the CDR3 plus reference TRBV29-1 and TRBJ1-2, the full variable domain is SAVISQKPSRDICQRGTSLTIQCQVDSQVTMMFWYRQQPGQSLTLIATANQGSEATYESGFVIDKFPISRPNLTFSTLTVSNMSPEDSSIYLCSGPPGGDHGYTFGSGTRLTVV.

The rearrangement links TRBV11-1 to TRBJ2-1; D gene unclear. The V end lost 5 bases, the J end lost 0 bases, and 14 bases lay between the germline ends. Germline V CDR1 and CDR2: SGHAT, FQDESV (reference sequence). CDR3 length: 16 residues. In nucleotides, the CDR3 is TGTGCCAGCAGCCCGAGGAGCATGAGCTCCTACAATGAGCAGTTCTTC. Residues: CASSPRSMSSYNEQFF.

This clone was recorded at least ten times. V is TRBV29-1 and J is TRBJ2-4; a possible D gene is TRBD1 (5 bases). The CDR3 runs 11 residues. The germline V and J ends were trimmed by 4 bases and 8 bases, with 9 bases remaining between them. From germline, CDR1 is SQVTM and CDR2 ANQGSEA. The CDR3 DNA follows: TGCAGCGTTGCCAGGGTGGACATTCAGTACTTC. It specifies CSVARVDIQYF.

The chain combines TRBV4-3 with TRBJ1-4, with 9 bases identical to TRBD1. Trimming cost V 1 base and J 7 bases; bases outside gene matches: 7. The germline V gene encodes CDR1 LGHNA and CDR2 YSLEER. CDR3 length: 16 residues. CDR3 nucleotides: TGCGCCAGCAGCCAAGGCCCCGGGACAGGGTTTGAAAAACTGTTTTTT. Its translation: CASSQGPGTGFEKLFF.

The genes are TRBV19 and TRBJ1-1; D is undetermined. The CDR3 spans 14 residues. With 4 bases removed from V and 0 bases from J, the gap between germline ends came to 9 bases. CDR1 and CDR2 (germline): LNHDA, SQIVND (reference sequence). The CDR3 here is CASSRTEMNTEAFF. CDR3 coding DNA: TGTGCCAGTAGTAGAACGGAGATGAACACTGAAGCTTTCTTT.